This TCR beta chain was obtained from a study of regulatory T cells in long-lasting Graves disease. Study-wide findings and caveats: Persistent disease was characterized by preferential usage of TRBV28, TRBJ1-2 and TRBJ2-5.

Germline assignment: CDR1 SGHTA and CDR2 FQGNSA. This CDR3 has 15 residues. V lost 5 bases and J 0 bases, leaving 14 bases between the germline ends. Time point reported: newly diagnosed GD, antithyroid drugs for less than 3 months. There was RNA extracted from PBMCs, and the TCR library was made from it. Construction of TCR beta libraries relied on iRepertoire HTBI primers and on Arm-PCR targeting CDR3 regions. MiXCR was run by TCRdb on the multiplex PCR reads, yielding one entry per CDR3 protein. Among hundreds of thousands of distinct CDR3 sequences listed, about a sixth were seen once. Concerning this clonotype: Antigen: not known. A much larger clone sits a single nucleotide away, making a read error possible.

The data were also submitted as part of a second study, on T cells in Graves' hyperthyroidism and ophthalmopathy. That source reports: Researchers ran a first-round RT-PCR on the TCR CDR3 using the HTBI primer set. Stable hyperthyroidism was told apart from ophthalmopathy by a model built on 13 V-J features. The model identified upcoming ophthalmopathy a median approximately six months ahead of onset.

This TCR came from a woman in her 30s with Graves disease. The material sequenced was peripheral blood mononuclear cells (PBMCs), taken at new diagnosis, from a patient treated with antithyroid drugs. This chain connects TRBV7-2 to TRBJ2-7, with D perhaps TRBD1 or TRBD2 (6 bases each). The CDR3 sequence is CASSHRGRASYEQYF. CDR3 nucleotide sequence: TGTGCCAGCAGCCATCGGGGGCGCGCCTCCTACGAGCAGTACTTC.